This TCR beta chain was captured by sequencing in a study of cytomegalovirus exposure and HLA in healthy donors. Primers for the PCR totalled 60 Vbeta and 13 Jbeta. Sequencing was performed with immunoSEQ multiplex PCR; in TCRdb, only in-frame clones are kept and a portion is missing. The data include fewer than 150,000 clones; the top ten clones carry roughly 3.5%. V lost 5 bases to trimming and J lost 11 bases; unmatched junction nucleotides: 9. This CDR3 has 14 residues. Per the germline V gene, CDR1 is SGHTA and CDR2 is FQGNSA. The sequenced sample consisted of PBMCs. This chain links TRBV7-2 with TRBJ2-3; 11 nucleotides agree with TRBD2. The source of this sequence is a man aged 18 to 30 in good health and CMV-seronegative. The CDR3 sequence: CASSPSGTSGWQYF. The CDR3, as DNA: TGTGCCAGCAGCCCAAGCGGGACTAGCGGCTGGCAGTATTTT.